The T cell receptor beta chain under discussion was sequenced for a study of technical replicates of blood from a few donors. The method was immunoSEQ multiplex PCR; TCRdb's version includes in-frame clones alone and lacks a portion of them. This table has 70,000 to 85,000 clones, roughly 90% appearing once. Germline assignment: CDR1 LGHNA and CDR2 YSLEER. This CDR3 region has 15 residues. V lost 4 bases to trimming and J lost 4 bases; unmatched junction nucleotides: 7. This receptor was obtained from a human donor in good health. The sample comprised T cells isolated from PBMCs. This chain links TRBV4-3 with TRBJ1-5; 7 positions agree with TRBD1. CDR3 sequence reads: CASSLDNRGNQPQHF. The CDR3 bases are TGCGCCAGCAGCCTTGATAACAGGGGAAATCAGCCCCAGCATTTT.